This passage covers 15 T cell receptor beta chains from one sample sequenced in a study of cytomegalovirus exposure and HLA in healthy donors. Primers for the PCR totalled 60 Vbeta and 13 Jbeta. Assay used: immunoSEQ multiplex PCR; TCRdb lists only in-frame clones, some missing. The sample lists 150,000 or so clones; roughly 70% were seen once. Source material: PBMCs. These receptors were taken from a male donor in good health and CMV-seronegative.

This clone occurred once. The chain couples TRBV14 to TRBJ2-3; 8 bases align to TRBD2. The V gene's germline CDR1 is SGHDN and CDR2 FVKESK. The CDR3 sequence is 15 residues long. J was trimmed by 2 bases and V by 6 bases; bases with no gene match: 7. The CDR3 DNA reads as TGTGCCAGCAGAAGAAGCGGGGGCTTCACAGATACGCAGTATTTT. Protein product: CASRRSGGFTDTQYF.

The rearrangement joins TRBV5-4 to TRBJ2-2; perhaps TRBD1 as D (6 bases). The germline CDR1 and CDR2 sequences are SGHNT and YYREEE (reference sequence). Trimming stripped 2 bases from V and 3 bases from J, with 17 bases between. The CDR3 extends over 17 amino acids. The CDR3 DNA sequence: TGTGCCAGCAGCTTAGGGTATAGGGGGACGGACACCGGGGAGCTGTTTTTT. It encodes CASSLGYRGTDTGELFF.

The CDR3 protein is CASSFPGQGSYEQYF. Written as DNA, the CDR3 is TGTGCCAGCAGTTTCCCGGGACAGGGGAGCTACGAGCAGTACTTC. This chain connects TRBV28 to TRBJ2-7, with 10 bases that match TRBD1. CDR3 length: 15 residues. Germline CDR1 MDHEN, CDR2 SYDVKM. Trimming cost V 3 bases and J 3 bases; bases outside gene matches: 5.

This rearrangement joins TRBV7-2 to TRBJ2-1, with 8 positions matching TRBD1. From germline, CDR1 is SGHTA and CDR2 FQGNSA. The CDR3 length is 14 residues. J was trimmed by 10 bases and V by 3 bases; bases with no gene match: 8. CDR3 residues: CASSLRTGRWEQFF. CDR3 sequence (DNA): TGTGCCAGCAGCTTGAGGACAGGGAGGTGGGAGCAGTTCTTC. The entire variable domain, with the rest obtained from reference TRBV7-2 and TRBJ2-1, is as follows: GAGVSQSPSNKVTEKGKDVELRCDPISGHTALYWYRQSLGQGLEFLIYFQGNSAPDKSGLPSDRFSAERTGGSVSTLTIQRTQQEDSAVYLCASSLRTGRWEQFFGPGTRLTVL.

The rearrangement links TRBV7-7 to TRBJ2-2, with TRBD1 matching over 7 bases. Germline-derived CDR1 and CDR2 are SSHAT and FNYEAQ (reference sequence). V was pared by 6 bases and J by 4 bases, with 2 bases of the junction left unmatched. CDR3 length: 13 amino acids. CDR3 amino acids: CASRQGVTGELFF. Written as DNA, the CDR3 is TGTGCCAGCAGGCAGGGGGTCACCGGGGAGCTGTTTTTT. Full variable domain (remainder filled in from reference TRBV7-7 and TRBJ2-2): GAGVSQSPRYKVTKRGQDVTLRCDPISSHATLYWYQQALGQGPEFLTYFNYEAQPDKSGLPSDRFSAERPEGSISTLTIQRTEQRDSAMYRCASRQGVTGELFFGEGSRLTVL.

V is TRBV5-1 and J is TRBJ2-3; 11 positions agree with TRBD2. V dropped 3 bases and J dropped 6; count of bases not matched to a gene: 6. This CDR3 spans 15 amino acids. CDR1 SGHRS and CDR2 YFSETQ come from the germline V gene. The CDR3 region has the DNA TGCGCCAGCAGCTCAGGACTAGCGGGCCTTGATACGCAGTATTTT. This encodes CASSSGLAGLDTQYF.

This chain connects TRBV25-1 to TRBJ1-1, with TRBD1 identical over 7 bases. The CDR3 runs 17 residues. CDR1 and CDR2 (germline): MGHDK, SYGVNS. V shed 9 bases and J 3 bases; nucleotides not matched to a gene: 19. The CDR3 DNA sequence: TGTGCCAGGGGAAGAGTAACGACAGGAACAGGGGACACTGAAGCTTTCTTT. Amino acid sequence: CARGRVTTGTGDTEAFF. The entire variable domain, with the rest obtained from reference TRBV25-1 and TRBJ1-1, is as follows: EADIYQTPRYLVIGTGKKITLECSQTMGHDKMYWYQQDPGMELHLIHYSYGVNSTEKGDLSSESTVSRIRTEHFPLTLESARPSHTSQYLCARGRVTTGTGDTEAFFGQGTRLTVV.

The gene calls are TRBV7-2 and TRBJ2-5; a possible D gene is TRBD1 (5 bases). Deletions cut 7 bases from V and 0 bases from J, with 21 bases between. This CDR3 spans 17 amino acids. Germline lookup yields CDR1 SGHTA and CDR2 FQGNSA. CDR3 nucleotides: TGTGCCAGCACAGCCCAGGGCCTAAGGGTGTACCAAGAGACCCAGTACTTC. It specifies CASTAQGLRVYQETQYF.

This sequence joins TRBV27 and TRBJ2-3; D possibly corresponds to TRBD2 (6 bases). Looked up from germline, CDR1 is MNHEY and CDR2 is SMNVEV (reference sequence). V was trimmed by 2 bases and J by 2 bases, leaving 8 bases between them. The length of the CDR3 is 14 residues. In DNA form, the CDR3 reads TGTGCCAGCAGTTTAGGGGGGTACACAGATACGCAGTATTTT. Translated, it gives CASSLGGYTDTQYF.

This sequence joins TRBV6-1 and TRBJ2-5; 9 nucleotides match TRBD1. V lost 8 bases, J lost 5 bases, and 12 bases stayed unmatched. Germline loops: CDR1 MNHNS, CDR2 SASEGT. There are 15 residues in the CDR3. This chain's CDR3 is CASRPRPGQGETQYF. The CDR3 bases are TGTGCCAGCCGTCCTCGGCCGGGACAGGGTGAGACCCAGTACTTC.

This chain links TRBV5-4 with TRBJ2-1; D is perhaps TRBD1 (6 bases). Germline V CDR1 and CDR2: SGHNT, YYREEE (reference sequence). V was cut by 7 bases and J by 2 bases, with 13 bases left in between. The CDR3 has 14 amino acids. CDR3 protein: CASARDTTYNEQFF. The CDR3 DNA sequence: TGTGCCAGCGCAAGGGACACCACCTACAATGAGCAGTTCTTC.

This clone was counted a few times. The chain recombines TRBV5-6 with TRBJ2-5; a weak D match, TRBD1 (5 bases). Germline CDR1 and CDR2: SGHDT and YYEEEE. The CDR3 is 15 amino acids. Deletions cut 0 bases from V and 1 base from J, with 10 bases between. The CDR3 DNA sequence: TGTGCCAGCAGCTTGGCAATAGGGGTCCAAGAGACCCAGTACTTC. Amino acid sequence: CASSLAIGVQETQYF.

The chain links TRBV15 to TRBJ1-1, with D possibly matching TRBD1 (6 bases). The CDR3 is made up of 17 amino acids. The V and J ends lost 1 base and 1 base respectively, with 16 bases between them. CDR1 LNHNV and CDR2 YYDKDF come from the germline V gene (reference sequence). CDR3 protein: CATSRGRLRGENTEAFF. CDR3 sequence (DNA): TGTGCCACCAGCAGAGGACGGCTCAGGGGCGAGAACACTGAAGCTTTCTTT.

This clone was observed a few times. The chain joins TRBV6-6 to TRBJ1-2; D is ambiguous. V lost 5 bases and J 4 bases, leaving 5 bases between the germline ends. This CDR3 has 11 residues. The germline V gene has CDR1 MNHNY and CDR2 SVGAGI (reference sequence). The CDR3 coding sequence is TGTGCCAGCAGTCCCGGCTATGGCTACACCTTC. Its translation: CASSPGYGYTF.

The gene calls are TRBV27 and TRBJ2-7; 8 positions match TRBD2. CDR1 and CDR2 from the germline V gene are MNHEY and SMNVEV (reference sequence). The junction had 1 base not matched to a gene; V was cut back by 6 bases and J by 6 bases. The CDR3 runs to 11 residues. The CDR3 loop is CASSRGGEQYF. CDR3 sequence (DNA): TGTGCCAGCAGCCGGGGGGGCGAGCAGTACTTC.